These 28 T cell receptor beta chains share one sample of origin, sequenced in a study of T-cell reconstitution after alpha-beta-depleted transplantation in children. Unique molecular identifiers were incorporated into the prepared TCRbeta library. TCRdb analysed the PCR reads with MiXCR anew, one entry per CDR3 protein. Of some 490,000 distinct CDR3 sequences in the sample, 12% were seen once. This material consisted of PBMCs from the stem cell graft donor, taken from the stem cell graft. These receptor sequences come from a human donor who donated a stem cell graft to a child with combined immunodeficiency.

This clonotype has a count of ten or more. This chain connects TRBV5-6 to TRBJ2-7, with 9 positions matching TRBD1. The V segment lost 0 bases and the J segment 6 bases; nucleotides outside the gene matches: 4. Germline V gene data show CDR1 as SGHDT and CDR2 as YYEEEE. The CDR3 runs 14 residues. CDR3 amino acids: CASSLGTGEFEQYF. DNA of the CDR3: TGTGCCAGCAGCTTGGGGACAGGGGAGTTCGAGCAGTACTTC.

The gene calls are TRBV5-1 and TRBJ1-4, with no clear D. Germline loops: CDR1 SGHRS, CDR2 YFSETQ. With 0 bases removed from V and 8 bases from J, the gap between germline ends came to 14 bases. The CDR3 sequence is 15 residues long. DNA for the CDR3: TGCGCCAGCAGCTTGGAAGGGTATTCGGGGGAAAAACTGTTTTTT. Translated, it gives CASSLEGYSGEKLFF.

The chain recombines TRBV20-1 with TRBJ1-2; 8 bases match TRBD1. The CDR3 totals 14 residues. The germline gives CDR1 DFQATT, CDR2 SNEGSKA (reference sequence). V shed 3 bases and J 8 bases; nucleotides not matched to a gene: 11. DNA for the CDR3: TGCAGTGCTAGCCGCCCACAGGGGGGAGGGGGCTACACCTTC. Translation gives CSASRPQGGGGYTF.

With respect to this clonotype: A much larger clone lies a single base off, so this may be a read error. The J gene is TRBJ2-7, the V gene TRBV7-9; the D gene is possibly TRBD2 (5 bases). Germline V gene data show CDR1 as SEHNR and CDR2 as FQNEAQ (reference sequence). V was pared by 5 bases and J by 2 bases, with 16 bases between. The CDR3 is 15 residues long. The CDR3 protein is CASSPELEDTYEQYF. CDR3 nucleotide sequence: TGTGCCAGCAGCCCCGAACTAGAGGATACCTACGAGCAGTACTTC.

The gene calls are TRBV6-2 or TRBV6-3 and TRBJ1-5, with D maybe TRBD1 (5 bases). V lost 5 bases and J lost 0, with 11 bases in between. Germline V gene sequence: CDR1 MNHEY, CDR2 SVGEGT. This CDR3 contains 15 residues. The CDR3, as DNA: TGTGCCAGCAGTCCGCCGGGACCTAGCAATCAGCCCCAGCATTTT. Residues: CASSPPGPSNQPQHF.

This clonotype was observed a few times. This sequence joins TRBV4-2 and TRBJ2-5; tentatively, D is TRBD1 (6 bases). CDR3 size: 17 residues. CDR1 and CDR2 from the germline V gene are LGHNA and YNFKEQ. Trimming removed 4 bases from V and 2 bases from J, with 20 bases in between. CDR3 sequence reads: CASSPRDSGVLQETQYF. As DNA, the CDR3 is TGTGCCAGCAGCCCGAGAGATTCAGGGGTATTACAAGAGACCCAGTACTTC.

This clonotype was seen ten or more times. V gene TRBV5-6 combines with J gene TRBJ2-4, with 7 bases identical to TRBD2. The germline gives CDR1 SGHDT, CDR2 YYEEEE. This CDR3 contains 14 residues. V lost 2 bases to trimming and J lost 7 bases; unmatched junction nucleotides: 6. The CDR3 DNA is TGTGCCAGCAGCTTCGGACTAGGGTGGAACATTCAGTACTTC. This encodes CASSFGLGWNIQYF.

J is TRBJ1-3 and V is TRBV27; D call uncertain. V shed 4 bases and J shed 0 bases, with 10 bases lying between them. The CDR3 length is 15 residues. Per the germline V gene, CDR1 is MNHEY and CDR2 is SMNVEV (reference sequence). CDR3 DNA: TGTGCCAGCAGTTCAAGACGGGGCTCTGGAAACACCATATATTTT. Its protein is CASSSRRGSGNTIYF.

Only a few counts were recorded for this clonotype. CDR3 loop: CASSLSGGGRARSNEQFF. The CDR3, as DNA: TGTGCCAGCAGCTTGTCCGGGGGCGGGAGGGCCAGAAGCAATGAGCAGTTCTTC. The chain employs TRBV7-8 and TRBJ2-1; TRBD2 aligns across 9 bases. The CDR3 contains 18 residues. The V segment lost 3 bases and the J segment 6 bases; nucleotides outside the gene matches: 15. Germline CDR1 SGHVS, CDR2 FQNEAQ.

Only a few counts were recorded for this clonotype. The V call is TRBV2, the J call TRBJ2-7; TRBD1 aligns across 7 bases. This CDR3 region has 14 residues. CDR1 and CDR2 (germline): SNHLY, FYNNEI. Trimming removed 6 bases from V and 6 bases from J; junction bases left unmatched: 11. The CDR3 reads CASSEAWTGGEQYF. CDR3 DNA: TGTGCCAGCAGCGAGGCTTGGACAGGAGGCGAGCAGTACTTC.

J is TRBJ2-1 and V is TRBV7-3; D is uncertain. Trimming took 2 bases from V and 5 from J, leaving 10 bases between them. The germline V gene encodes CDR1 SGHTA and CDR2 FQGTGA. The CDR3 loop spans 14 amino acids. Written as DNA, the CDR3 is TGTGCCAGCAGCTTAGGTTGGAGCAACAATGAGCAGTTCTTC. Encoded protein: CASSLGWSNNEQFF.

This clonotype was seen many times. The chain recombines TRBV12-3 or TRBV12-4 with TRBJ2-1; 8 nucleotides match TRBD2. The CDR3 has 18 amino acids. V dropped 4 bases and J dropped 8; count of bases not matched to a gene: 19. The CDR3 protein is CASSSGLVDQGFGDEQFF. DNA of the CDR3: TGTGCCAGCAGTTCGGGACTAGTCGATCAGGGATTTGGCGATGAGCAGTTCTTC.

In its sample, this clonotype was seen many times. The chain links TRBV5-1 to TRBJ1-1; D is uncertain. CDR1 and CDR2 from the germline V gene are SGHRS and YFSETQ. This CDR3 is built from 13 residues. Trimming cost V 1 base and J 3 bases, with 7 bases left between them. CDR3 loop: CASSLSGDTEAFF. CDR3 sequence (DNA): TGCGCCAGCAGCTTGTCTGGGGACACTGAAGCTTTCTTT.

Here the CDR3 reads CASSTVNRDFGELFF. CDR3 DNA sequence: TGTGCCAGCAGCACTGTAAACCGGGACTTCGGGGAGCTGTTTTTT. This sequence joins TRBV28 and TRBJ2-2; weak D call: TRBD2 (6 bases). There are 15 residues in the CDR3. The V end lost 6 bases, the J end lost 7 bases, and 18 bases lay between the germline ends. Looked up from germline, CDR1 is MDHEN and CDR2 is SYDVKM.

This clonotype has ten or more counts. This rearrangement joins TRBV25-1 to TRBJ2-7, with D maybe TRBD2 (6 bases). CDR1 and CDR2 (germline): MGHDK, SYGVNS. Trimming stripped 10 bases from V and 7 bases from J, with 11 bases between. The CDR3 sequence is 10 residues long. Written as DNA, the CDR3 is TGTGCCATTCGGGAGCGAGAGCAGTACTTC. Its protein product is CAIREREQYF.

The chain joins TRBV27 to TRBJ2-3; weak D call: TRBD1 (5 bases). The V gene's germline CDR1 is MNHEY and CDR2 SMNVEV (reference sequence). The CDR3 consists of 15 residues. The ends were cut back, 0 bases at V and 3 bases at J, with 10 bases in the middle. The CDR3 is CASSLSRVRTDTQYF. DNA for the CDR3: TGTGCCAGCAGTTTATCCAGGGTGAGGACAGATACGCAGTATTTT.

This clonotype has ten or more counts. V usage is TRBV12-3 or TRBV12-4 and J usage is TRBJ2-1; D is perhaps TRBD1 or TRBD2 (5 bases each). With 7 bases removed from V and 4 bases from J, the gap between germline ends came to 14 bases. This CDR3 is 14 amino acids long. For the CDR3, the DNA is TGTGCCAGCACCCCGGGACCGATTTACAATGAGCAGTTCTTC. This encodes CASTPGPIYNEQFF.

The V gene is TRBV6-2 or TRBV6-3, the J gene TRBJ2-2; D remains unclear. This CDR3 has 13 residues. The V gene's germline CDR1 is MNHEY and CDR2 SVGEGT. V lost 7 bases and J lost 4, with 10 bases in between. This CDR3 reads CASKPTATGELFF. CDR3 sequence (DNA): TGTGCCAGCAAACCCACAGCCACCGGGGAGCTGTTTTTT.

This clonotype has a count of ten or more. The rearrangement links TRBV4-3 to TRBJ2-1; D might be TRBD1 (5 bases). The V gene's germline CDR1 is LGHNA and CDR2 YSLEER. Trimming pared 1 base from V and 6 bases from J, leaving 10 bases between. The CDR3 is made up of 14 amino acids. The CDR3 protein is CASSQGAGRNEQFF. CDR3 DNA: TGCGCCAGCAGCCAAGGGGCAGGGCGCAATGAGCAGTTCTTC.

In DNA, the CDR3 is TGTGCCAGCAGCTTAGTTCGCGTCCTCACAGATACGCAGTATTTT. Amino acid sequence: CASSLVRVLTDTQYF. This chain connects TRBV7-9 to TRBJ2-3, with D unresolved. Per the germline V gene, CDR1 is SEHNR and CDR2 is FQNEAQ (reference sequence). Deletions cut 1 base from V and 2 bases from J, with 10 bases between. This CDR3 region has 15 residues. The full variable domain, in which reference TRBV7-9 and TRBJ2-3 provide the parts outside the CDR3, is DTGVSQNPRHKITKRGQNVTFRCDPISEHNRLYWYRQTLGQGPEFLTYFQNEAQLEKSRLLSDRFSAERPKGSFSTLEIQRTEQGDSAMYLCASSLVRVLTDTQYFGPGTRLTVL.

The CDR3: CAWSLAGGYEQYF. DNA for the CDR3: TGTGCCTGGAGTCTAGCGGGTGGCTACGAGCAGTACTTC. This rearrangement joins TRBV30 to TRBJ2-7; 8 nucleotides align to TRBD2. Trimming cost V 2 bases and J 3 bases; bases outside gene matches: 3. The CDR3 extends over 13 amino acids. CDR1 and CDR2 (germline): GTSNPN, SVGIG (reference sequence).

CDR3 protein: CATSEVARSTDTQYF. CDR3 DNA: TGTGCCACCAGTGAGGTGGCTAGAAGCACAGATACGCAGTATTTT. The chain links TRBV24-1 to TRBJ2-3; D is undetermined. The germline V gene encodes CDR1 KGHDR and CDR2 SFDVKD. V lost 4 bases, J lost 0 bases, and 10 bases lay in between. CDR3 length equals 15 residues.

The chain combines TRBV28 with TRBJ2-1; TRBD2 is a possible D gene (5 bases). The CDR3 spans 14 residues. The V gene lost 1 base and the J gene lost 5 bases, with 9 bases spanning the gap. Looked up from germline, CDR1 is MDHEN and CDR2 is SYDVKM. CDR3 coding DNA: TGTGCCAGCAGTTTATACACTAGGGACAATGAGCAGTTCTTC. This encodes CASSLYTRDNEQFF.

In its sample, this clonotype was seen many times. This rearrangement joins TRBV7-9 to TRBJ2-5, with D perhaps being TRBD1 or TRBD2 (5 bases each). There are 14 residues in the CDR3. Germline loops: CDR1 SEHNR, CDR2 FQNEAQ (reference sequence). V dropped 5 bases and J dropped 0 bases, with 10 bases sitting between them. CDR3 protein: CASSATADQETQYF. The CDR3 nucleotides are TGTGCCAGCAGCGCGACAGCGGACCAAGAGACCCAGTACTTC.

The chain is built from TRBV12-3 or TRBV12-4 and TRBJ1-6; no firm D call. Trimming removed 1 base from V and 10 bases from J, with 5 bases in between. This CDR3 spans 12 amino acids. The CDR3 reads CASSLVGSPLHF. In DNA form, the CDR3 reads TGTGCCAGCAGTTTAGTCGGGTCACCCCTCCACTTT.

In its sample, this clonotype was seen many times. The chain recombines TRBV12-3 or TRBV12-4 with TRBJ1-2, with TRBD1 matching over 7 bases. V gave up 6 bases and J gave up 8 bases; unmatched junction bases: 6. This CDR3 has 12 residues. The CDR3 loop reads CASSPTGWGYTF. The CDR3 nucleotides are TGTGCCAGCAGCCCGACAGGGTGGGGCTACACCTTC.

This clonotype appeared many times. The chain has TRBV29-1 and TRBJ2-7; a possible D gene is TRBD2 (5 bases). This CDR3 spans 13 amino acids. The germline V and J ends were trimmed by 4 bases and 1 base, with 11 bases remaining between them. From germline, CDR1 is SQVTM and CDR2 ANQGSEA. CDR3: CSVGTPGSYEQYF. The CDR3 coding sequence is TGCAGCGTTGGGACTCCCGGGTCCTACGAGCAGTACTTC.

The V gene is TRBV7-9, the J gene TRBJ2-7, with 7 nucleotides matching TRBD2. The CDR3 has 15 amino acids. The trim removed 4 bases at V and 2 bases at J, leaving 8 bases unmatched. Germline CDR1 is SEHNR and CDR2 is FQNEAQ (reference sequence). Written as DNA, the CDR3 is TGTGCCAGCAGCTATTCGGGGCTAGCGGCCTACGAGCAGTACTTC. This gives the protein CASSYSGLAAYEQYF.